This TCR beta chain was identified in a study of cytotoxic CD8 clonotypes in ibrutinib-treated CLL. The planned depth of sequencing spanned 1 in 200,000 to 1 in 1 million T cells. Some clones are missing from TCRdb's copy, which holds only in-frame ones; the method was immunoSEQ multiplex PCR. The sample yields under 300,000 clones, approximately 76% seen once. PBMCs were cryopreserved, and 1.5 to 2 micrograms of genomic DNA from them went into TCR beta libraries. Germline CDR1 is MNHEY and CDR2 is SMNVEV (reference sequence). The V and J ends lost 6 bases and 0 bases respectively, with 8 bases between them. The CDR3 is 13 residues long.

This receptor was identified in a human donor with chronic lymphocytic leukemia. This chain connects TRBV27 to TRBJ1-1; no reliable D call. The specimen was PBMCs, collected at disease progression, from a patient treated with ibrutinib. The CDR3 region has the DNA TGTGCCAGCAGCCCCCAGGTGAACACTGAAGCTTTCTTT. Translated: CASSPQVNTEAFF.